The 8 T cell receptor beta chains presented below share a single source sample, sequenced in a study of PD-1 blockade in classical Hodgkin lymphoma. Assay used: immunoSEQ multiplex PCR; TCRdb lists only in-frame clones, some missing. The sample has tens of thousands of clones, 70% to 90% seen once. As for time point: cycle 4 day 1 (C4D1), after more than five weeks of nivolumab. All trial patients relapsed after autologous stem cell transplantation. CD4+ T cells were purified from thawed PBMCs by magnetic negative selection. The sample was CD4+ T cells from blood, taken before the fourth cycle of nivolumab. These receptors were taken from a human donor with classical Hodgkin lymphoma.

The CDR3 sequence: CASSVTTGGLYEQYF. The CDR3 region has the DNA TGTGCCAGCAGTGTGACCACAGGGGGATTGTACGAGCAGTACTTC. The rearrangement links TRBV6-1 to TRBJ2-7; TRBD1 matches at 8 bases. Looked up from germline, CDR1 is MNHNS and CDR2 is SASEGT. This CDR3 has 15 residues. Germline trimming cut 4 bases from V and 4 bases from J; bases unmatched to any gene: 9.

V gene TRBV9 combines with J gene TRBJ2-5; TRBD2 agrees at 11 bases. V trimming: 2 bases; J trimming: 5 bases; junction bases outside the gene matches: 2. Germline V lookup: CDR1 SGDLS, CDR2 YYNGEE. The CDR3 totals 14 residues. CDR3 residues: CASSVTSGSETQYF. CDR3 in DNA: TGTGCCAGCAGCGTTACTAGCGGGAGTGAGACCCAGTACTTC.

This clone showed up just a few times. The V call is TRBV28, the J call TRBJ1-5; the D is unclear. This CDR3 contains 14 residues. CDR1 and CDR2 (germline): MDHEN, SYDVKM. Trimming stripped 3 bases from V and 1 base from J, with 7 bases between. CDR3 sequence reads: CASSFLSSNQPQHF. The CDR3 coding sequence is TGTGCCAGCAGTTTCCTTTCGAGCAATCAGCCCCAGCATTTT.

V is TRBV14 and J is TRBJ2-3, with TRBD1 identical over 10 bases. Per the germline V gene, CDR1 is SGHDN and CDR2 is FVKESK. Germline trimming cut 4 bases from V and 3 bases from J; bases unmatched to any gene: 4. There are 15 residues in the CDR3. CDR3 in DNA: TGTGCCAGCAGCCTACCGGGACAGGGGACAGATACGCAGTATTTT. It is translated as CASSLPGQGTDTQYF.

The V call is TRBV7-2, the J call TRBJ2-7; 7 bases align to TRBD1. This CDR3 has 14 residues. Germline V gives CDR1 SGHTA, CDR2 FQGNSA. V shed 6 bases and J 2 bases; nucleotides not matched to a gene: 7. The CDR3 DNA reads TGTGCCAGCAGAGGGGGCAACGGGCCCTACGAGCAGTACTTC. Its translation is CASRGGNGPYEQYF.

Here the CDR3 DNA reads TGTGCCAGCAGCGTTGAAACGATTGGTGGCTACACCTTC. This translates into CASSVETIGGYTF. The rearrangement joins TRBV9 to TRBJ1-2; no reliable D call. Trimming shortened V by 2 bases and J by 7 bases, and 12 bases separated the two germline ends. The CDR3 consists of 13 residues. Looked up from germline, CDR1 is SGDLS and CDR2 is YYNGEE.

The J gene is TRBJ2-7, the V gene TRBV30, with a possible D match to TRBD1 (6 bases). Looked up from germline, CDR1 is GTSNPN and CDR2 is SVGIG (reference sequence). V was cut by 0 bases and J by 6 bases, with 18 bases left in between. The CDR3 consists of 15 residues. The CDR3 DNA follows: TGTGCCTGGAGTGTCCTCCACCGGGACAAAGGCGAGCAGTACTTC. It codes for CAWSVLHRDKGEQYF.

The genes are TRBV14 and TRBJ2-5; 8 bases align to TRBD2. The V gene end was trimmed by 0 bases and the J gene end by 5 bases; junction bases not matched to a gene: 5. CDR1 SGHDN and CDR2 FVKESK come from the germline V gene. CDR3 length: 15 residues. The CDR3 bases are TGTGCCAGCAGCCAAGATCGGGCTAGCGGGGAGACCCAGTACTTC. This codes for CASSQDRASGETQYF.